A single sample gave rise to the 7 T cell receptor beta chains below, sequenced in a study of patients and donors after allogeneic stem cell transplantation. MiXCR, run by TCRdb on the RT-PCR reads, gives a single entry per CDR3 protein. The sample contains about 72,000 distinct CDR3 sequences, 26% of which appear only once. The sequencing input was blood, either unsorted or a sorted T cell fraction (not recorded which). These receptors were collected from a human donor who was either an allogeneic HSCT recipient or a stem cell or donor lymphocyte infusion donor (not recorded which). It is not recorded whose cells these are; they may come from a transplant donor.

In this sample, this clonotype turned up a few times. The V call is TRBV20-1, the J call TRBJ2-7; D gene uncertain. The V end was cut by 2 bases, the J end by 0 bases, with 17 bases between. Germline V gene sequence: CDR1 DFQATT, CDR2 SNEGSKA (reference sequence). This CDR3 contains 16 residues. The CDR3 is CSARSFFGPSSYEQYF. The CDR3 region has the DNA TGCAGTGCTAGATCTTTCTTTGGGCCTAGCTCCTACGAGCAGTACTTC.

V usage is TRBV6-6 and J usage is TRBJ1-2; D may be TRBD1 (6 bases). Trimming took 5 bases from V and 0 from J, leaving 10 bases between them. Germline CDR1 reads MNHNY; CDR2 reads SVGAGI (reference sequence). The CDR3 is 14 residues long. This chain's CDR3 is CASSRQETNYGYTF. The CDR3 DNA reads as TGTGCCAGCAGTCGACAGGAAACTAACTATGGCTACACCTTC.

The V and J genes are TRBV5-1 and TRBJ2-7, with 8 bases matching TRBD1. The CDR3 consists of 15 residues. V gave up 4 bases and J gave up 3 bases; unmatched junction bases: 9. CDR1 and CDR2 (germline): SGHRS, YFSETQ. The CDR3 loop reads CASSDGQGQNYEQYF. CDR3 DNA: TGCGCCAGCAGCGATGGACAGGGCCAGAACTACGAGCAGTACTTC.

The genes are TRBV6-1 and TRBJ1-5; TRBD1 agrees at 9 bases. Germline V gene data show CDR1 as MNHNS and CDR2 as SASEGT. The CDR3 covers 17 residues. Trimming took 4 bases from V and 0 from J; bases not matched to a gene: 7. CDR3 sequence: CASSAGTGSYSNQPQHF. The CDR3 bases are TGTGCCAGCAGTGCGGGGACAGGGAGCTATAGCAATCAGCCCCAGCATTTT.

This chain uses TRBV20-1 with TRBJ1-2; no clear D. The CDR3 is made up of 13 amino acids. From germline, CDR1 is DFQATT and CDR2 SNEGSKA (reference sequence). The germline V and J ends were trimmed by 2 bases and 7 bases, with 14 bases remaining between them. CDR3 sequence reads: CSARSNGPVGYTF. The CDR3 DNA is TGCAGTGCTAGATCAAACGGGCCAGTTGGCTACACCTTC.

This clonotype was seen many times. V gene TRBV29-1 combines with J gene TRBJ1-2; D remains unclear. Germline CDR1 SQVTM, CDR2 ANQGSEA. The V end was cut by 2 bases, the J end by 4 bases, with 8 bases between. CDR3 length: 12 amino acids. DNA for the CDR3: TGCAGCGTTGAAACGGAATCCTATGGCTACACCTTC. Residues: CSVETESYGYTF.

The J gene is TRBJ1-1, the V gene TRBV12-3 or TRBV12-4; 7 bases are shared with TRBD1. With 2 bases clipped from V and 1 base from J, the junction kept 4 bases outside the gene matches. The CDR3 sequence is 15 residues long. Here the CDR3 reads CASSLLGGGNTEAFF. CDR3 in DNA: TGTGCCAGCAGTTTATTAGGGGGCGGGAACACTGAAGCTTTCTTT.